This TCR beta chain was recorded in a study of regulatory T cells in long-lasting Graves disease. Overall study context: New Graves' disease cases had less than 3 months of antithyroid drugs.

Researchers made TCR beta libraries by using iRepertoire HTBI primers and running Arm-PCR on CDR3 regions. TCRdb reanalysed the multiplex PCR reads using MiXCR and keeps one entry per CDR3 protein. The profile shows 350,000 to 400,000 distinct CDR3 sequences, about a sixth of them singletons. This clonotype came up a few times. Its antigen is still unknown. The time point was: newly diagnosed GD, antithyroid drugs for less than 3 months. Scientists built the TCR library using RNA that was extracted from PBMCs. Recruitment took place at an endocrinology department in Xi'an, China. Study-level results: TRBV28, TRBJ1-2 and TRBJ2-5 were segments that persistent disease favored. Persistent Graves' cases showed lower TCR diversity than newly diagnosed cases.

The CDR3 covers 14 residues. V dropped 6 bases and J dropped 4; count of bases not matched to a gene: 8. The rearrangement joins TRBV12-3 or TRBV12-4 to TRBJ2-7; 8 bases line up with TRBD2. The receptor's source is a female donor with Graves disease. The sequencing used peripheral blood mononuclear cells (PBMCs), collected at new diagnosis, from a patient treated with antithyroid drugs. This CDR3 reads CASSILADYYEQYF. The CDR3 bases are TGTGCCAGCAGCATACTAGCGGATTATTACGAGCAGTACTTC.